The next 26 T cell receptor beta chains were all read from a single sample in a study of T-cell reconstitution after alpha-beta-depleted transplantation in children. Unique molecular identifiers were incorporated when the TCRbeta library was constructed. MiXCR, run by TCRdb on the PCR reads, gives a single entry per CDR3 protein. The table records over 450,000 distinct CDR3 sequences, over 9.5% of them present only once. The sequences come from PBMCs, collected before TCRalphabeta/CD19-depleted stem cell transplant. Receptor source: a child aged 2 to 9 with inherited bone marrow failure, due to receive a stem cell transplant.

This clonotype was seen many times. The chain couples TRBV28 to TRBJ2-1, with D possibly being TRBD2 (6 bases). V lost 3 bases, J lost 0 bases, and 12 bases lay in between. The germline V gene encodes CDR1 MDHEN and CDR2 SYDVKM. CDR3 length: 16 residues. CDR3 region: CASSLGGPLSYNEQFF. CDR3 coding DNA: TGTGCCAGCAGTTTGGGAGGCCCTCTCTCCTACAATGAGCAGTTCTTC.

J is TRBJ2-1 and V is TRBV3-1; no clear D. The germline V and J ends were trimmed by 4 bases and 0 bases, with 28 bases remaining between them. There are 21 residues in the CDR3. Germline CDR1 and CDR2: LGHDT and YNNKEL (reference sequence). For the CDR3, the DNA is TGTGCCAGCAGCCTTCAGGCCCGCATCGTAGGTAGCCGTTCCTCCTACAATGAGCAGTTCTTC. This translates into CASSLQARIVGSRSSYNEQFF.

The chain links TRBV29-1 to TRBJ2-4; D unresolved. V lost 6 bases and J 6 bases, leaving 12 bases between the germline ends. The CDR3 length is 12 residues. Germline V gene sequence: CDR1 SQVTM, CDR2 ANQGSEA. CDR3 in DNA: TGCAGCGTGACGACATGGGGAAACATTCAGTACTTC. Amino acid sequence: CSVTTWGNIQYF.

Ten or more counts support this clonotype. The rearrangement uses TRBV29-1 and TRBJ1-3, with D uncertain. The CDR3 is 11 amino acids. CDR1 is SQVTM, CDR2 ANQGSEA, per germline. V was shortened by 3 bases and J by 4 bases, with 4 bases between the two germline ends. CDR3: CSVDEGNTIYF. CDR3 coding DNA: TGCAGCGTTGACGAGGGAAACACCATATATTTT.

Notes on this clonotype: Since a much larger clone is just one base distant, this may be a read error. The CDR3: CASSLVADSIFWLYF. CDR3 DNA: TGCGCCAGCAGCTTGGTTGCGGATTCGATATTCTGGCTGTATTTT. The rearrangement links TRBV5-1 to TRBJ2-3, with D unclear. This CDR3 is built from 15 residues. The germline gives CDR1 SGHRS, CDR2 YFSETQ. V dropped 0 bases and J dropped 14 bases, with 22 bases sitting between them.

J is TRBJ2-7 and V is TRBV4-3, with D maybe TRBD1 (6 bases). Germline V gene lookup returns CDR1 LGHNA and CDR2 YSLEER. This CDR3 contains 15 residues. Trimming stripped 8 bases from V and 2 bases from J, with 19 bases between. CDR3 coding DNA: TGCGCCAGCGCGAAAGAGGGGACAATACCCTACGAGCAGTACTTC. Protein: CASAKEGTIPYEQYF.

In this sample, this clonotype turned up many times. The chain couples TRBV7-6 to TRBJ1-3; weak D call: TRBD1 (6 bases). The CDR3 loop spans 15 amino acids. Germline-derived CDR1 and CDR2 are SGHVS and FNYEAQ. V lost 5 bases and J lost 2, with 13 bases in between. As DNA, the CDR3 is TGTGCCAGCAGCCTCGACAGGTGGGCTGGAAACACCATATATTTT. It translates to CASSLDRWAGNTIYF.

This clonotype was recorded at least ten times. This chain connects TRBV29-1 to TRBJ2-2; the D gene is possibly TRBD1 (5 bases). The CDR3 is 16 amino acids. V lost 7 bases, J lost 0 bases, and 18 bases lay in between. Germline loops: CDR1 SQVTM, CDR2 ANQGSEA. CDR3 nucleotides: TGCAGCGCCTTGGGGCAGGGTCCCTCGAACACCGGGGAGCTGTTTTTT. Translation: CSALGQGPSNTGELFF.

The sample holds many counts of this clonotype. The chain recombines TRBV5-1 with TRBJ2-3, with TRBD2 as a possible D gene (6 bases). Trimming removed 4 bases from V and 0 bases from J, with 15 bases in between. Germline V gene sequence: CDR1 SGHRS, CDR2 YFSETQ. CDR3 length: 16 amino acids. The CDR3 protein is CASSPRTMSSTDTQYF. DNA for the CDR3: TGCGCCAGCAGCCCGCGGACTATGTCTAGCACAGATACGCAGTATTTT.

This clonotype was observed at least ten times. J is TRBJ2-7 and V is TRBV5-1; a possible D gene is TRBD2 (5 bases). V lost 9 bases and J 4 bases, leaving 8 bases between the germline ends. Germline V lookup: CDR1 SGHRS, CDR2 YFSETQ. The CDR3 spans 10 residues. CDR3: CAIEGYEQYF. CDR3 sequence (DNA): TGCGCCATTGAGGGATACGAGCAGTACTTC.

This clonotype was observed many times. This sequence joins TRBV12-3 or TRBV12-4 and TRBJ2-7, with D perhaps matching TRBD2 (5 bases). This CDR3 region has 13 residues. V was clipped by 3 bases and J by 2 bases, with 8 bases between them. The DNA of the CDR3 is TGTGCCAGCAGTTTCCTAGCTACCTACGAGCAGTACTTC. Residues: CASSFLATYEQYF.

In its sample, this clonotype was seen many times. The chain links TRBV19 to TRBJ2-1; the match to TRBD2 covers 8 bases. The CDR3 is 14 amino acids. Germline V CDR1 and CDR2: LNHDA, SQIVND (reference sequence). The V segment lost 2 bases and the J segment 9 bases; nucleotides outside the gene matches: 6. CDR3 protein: CASSIPGRGSEQFF. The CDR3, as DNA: TGTGCCAGTAGTATACCCGGGAGGGGGAGTGAGCAGTTCTTC.

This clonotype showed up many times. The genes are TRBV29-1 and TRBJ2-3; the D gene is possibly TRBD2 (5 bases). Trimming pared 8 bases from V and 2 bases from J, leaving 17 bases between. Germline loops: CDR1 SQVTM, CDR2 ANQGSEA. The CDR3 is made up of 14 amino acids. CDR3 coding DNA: TGCAGCTTACGGGGAACGTCTTACACAGATACGCAGTATTTT. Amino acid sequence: CSLRGTSYTDTQYF.

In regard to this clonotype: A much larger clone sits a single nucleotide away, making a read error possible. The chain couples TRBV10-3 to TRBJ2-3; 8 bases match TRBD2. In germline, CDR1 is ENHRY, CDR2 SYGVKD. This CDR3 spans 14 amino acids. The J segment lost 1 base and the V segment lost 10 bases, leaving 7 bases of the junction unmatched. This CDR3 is CATDLTSGTDTQYF. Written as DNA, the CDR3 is TGTGCCACCGACTTGACTAGCGGCACAGATACGCAGTATTTT.

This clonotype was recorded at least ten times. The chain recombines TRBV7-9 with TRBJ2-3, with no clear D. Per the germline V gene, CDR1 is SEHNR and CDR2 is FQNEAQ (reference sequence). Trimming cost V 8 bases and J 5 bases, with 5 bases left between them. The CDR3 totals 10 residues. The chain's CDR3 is CASAGDTQYF. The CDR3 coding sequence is TGTGCCAGCGCCGGAGATACGCAGTATTTT.

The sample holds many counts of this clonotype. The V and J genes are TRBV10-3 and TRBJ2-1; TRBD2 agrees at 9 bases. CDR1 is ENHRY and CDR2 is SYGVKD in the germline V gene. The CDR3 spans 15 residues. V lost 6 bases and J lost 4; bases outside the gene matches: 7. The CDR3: CAISQAGGGYNEQFF. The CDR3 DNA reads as TGTGCCATCAGCCAAGCGGGAGGTGGATACAATGAGCAGTTCTTC.

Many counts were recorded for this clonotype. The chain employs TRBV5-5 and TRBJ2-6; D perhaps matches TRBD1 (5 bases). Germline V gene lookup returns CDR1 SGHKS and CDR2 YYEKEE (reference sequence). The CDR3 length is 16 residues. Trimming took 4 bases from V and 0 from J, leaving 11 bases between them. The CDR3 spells CASSPDTYSGANVLTF. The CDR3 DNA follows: TGTGCCAGCAGCCCGGACACTTACTCTGGGGCCAACGTCCTGACTTTC.

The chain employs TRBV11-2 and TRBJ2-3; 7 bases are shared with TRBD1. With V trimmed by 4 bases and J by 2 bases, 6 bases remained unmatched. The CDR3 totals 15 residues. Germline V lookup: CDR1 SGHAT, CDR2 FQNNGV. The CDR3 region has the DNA TGTGCCAGCAGCTCGTACAGGGGACCCACAGATACGCAGTATTTT. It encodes CASSSYRGPTDTQYF.

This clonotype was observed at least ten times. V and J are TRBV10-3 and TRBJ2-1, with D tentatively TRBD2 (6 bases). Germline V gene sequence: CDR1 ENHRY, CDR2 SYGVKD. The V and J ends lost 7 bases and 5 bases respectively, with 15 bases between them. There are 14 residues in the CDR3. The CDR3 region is CAITPGTPNNEQFF. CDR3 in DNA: TGTGCCATCACCCCCGGGACTCCAAACAATGAGCAGTTCTTC.

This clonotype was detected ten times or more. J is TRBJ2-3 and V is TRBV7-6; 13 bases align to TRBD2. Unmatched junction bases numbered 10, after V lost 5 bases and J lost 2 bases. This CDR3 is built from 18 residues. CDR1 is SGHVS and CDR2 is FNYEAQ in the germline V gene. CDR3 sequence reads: CASSPGLAGKLITDTQYF. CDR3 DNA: TGTGCCAGCAGCCCGGGACTAGCGGGAAAATTGATCACAGATACGCAGTATTTT.

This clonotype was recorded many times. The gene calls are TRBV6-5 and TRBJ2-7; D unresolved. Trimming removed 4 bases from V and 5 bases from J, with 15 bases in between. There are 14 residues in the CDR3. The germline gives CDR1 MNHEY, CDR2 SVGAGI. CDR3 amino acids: CASSSSNNLHEQYF. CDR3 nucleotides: TGTGCCAGCAGTTCCTCCAACAATCTCCACGAGCAGTACTTC.

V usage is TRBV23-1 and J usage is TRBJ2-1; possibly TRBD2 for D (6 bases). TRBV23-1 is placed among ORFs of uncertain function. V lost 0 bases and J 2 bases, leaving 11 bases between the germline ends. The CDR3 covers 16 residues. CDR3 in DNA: TGCGCCAGCAGTCAATCGGCGGGGTGGACCTACAATGAGCAGTTCTTC. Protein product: CASSQSAGWTYNEQFF.

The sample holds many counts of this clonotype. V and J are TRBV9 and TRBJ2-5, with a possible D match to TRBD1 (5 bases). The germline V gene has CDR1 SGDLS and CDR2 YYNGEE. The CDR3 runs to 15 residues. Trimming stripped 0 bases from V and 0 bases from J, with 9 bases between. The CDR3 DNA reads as TGTGCCAGCAGCGTAGATCCAGGGTACCAAGAGACCCAGTACTTC. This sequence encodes CASSVDPGYQETQYF.

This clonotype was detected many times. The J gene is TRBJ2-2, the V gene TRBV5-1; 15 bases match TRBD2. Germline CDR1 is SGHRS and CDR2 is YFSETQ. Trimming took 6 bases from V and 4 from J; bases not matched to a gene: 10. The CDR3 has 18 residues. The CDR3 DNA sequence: TGCGCCAGCACCCGGACTAGCGGGAGGGCCGGTGGCACCGGGGAGCTGTTTTTT. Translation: CASTRTSGRAGGTGELFF. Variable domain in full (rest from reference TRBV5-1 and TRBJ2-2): KAGVTQTPRYLIKTRGQQVTLSCSPISGHRSVSWYQQTPGQGLQFLFEYFSETQRNKGNFPGRFSGRQFSNSRSEMNVSTLELGDSALYLCASTRTSGRAGGTGELFFGEGSRLTVL.

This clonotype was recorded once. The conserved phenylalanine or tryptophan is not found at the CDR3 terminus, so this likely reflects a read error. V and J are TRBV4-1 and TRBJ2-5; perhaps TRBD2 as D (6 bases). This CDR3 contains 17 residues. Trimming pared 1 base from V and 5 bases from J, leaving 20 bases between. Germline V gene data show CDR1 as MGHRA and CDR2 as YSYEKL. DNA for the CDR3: TGCGCCAGCAGCCAAGGGGTATTGGCGGGGACGGGGGAGACCCAGTACTAC. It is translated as CASSQGVLAGTGETQYY.

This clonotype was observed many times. CDR3 sequence: CASSPRVGGVYGYTF. The CDR3 DNA sequence: TGTGCCAGCAGCCCACGTGTCGGGGGTGTCTATGGCTACACCTTC. The chain has TRBV7-9 and TRBJ1-2; tentative D call: TRBD1 (5 bases). Trimming pared 5 bases from V and 4 bases from J, leaving 17 bases between. Germline-derived CDR1 and CDR2 are SEHNR and FQNEAQ (reference sequence). This CDR3 has 15 amino acids.